A selection of T cell receptor beta chains follows, all from one sample in a study of Graves' ophthalmopathy and Graves' hyperthyroidism. TCRdb redid the calling of the multiplex PCR reads with MiXCR, one entry per CDR3 protein. The sample contains 300,000 to 400,000 distinct CDR3 sequences, 15% to 20% of which appear only once. Sequencing was done on a sample of peripheral blood. All receptors come from an adult man with Graves' ophthalmopathy. The CDR3 runs from the conserved cysteine through the conserved F or W. A D gene is named only where the DNA matches it firmly. For some rows the clone size is stated as once, few or many, or as a class when expanded; others skip it.

TRBD1,few,TRBJ1-3,TRBV3-1,TGTGCCAGCAGCCAAAGCCGGGACAGGACATCTGGAAACACCATATATTTT,CASSQSRDRTSGNTIYF
TRBD1,many,TRBJ1-6,TRBV6-1,TGTGCCAGCAGTGCCCGGACAGGGAGCTCCTATAATTCACCCCTCCACTTT,CASSARTGSSYNSPLHF
-,many,TRBJ1-2,TRBV7-2,TGTGCCAGCAGCTTAGGAGGACAGTCTAACTATGGCTACACCTTC,CASSLGGQSNYGYTF
-,many,TRBJ2-5,TRBV5-1,TGCGCCAGCAGCCGGAGGTGGACTACGCAAGAGACCCAGTACTTC,CASSRRWTTQETQYF
-,many,TRBJ2-7,TRBV2,TGTGCCAGCAGTGACCCCGACCGCACTGCGCCCTACGAGCAGTACTTC,CASSDPDRTAPYEQYF
-,many,TRBJ1-1,TRBV13,TGTGCCAGCAGCACTTCGGGGGTAACTGAAGCTTTCTTT,CASSTSGVTEAFF
TRBD1,-,TRBJ2-4,TRBV20-1,TGCAGTGTACTGAGACAGGGGGCTTCTGACTTC,CSVLRQGASDF
-,many,TRBJ1-5,TRBV6-1,TGTGCCAGCAGTGAATCGGGCTGGGCCCAGCATTTT,CASSESGWAQHF
-,-,TRBJ2-5,TRBV19,TGTGCCAGTAGTACCGCCTTCCTAGAGACCCAGTACTTC,CASSTAFLETQYF
-,many,TRBJ1-2,TRBV5-1,TGCGCCAGCAGCTTAACAAGGGGAGGGTATGGCTACACCTTC,CASSLTRGGYGYTF
TRBD1,many,TRBJ1-3,TRBV7-3,TGTGCCAGCAGCCTTACAGGGGGCAGAAACACCATATATTTT,CASSLTGGRNTIYF
-,-,TRBJ1-1,TRBV6-5,TGTGCCAGCGGTTACCGTTCCGAAGCTTTCTTT,CASGYRSEAFF
-,many,TRBJ2-7,TRBV20-1,TGCAGTGCTTCGGACAAGAGCTCCTACGAGCAGTACTTC,CSASDKSSYEQYF
-,many,TRBJ1-2,TRBV4-1,TGCGCCAGCAGCCAAGTTTCCCTCCGCGTCGGGAATGGCTACACCTTC,CASSQVSLRVGNGYTF
-,few,TRBJ2-5,TRBV30,TGTGCCTGGAGTACCAGCGACCAAGAGACCCAGTACTTC,CAWSTSDQETQYF
-,-,TRBJ2-2,TRBV10-3,TGTGCCATCAGTGAAGGAGAGCTTTTTGTAGTCACCGGGGAGCTGTTTTTT,CAISEGELFVVTGELFF
-,many,TRBJ2-7,TRBV14,TGTGCCAGCAGCCTAGGGACGAACGAGCAGTACTTC,CASSLGTNEQYF
-,many,TRBJ1-1,TRBV20-1,TGCAGTGCTAGTGGCGTGAACACTGAAGCTTTCTTT,CSASGVNTEAFF
TRBD1,many,TRBJ1-1,TRBV9,TGTGCCAGCAGCGTAACAGGGGAGGCATTAGCTTTCTTT,CASSVTGEALAFF
TRBD1,many,TRBJ2-7,TRBV30,TGTGCCTGGAGTGAGAGGACAGGGGGCATTATTAGTTCCTACGAGCAGTACTTC,CAWSERTGGIISSYEQYF
-,many,TRBJ2-5,TRBV7-9,TGTGCCAGCAGCTCAGCGATTACTTCCGAGACCCAGTACTTC,CASSSAITSETQYF
TRBD1,many,TRBJ1-5,TRBV30,TGTGCCTGGACCGGACAGGCCAATCAGCCCCAGCATTTT,CAWTGQANQPQHF
-,many,TRBJ2-5,TRBV30,TGTGCCTGGAGCGACTATGGACAGTCCCAAGAGACCCAGTACTTC,CAWSDYGQSQETQYF
-,many,TRBJ1-2,TRBV6-5,TGTGCCAGCAGTCCCCTTAGGGGGGTCTATGGCTACACCTTC,CASSPLRGVYGYTF
-,many,TRBJ2-6,TRBV4-2,TGTGCCAGCGCCTTTCGGTCAGCCGGGGCTCTCAGATCCTCTGGGGCCAACGTCCTGACTTTC,CASAFRSAGALRSSGANVLTF
-,many,TRBJ2-7,TRBV12-3/TRBV12-4,TGTGCCAGCAGTTTGTGGGACACCACCTACGAGCAGTACTTC,CASSLWDTTYEQYF
TRBD2,many,TRBJ2-7,TRBV6-1,TGTGCCAGCAGCCGGGGACTAGCGGGAGTGGGCGAGCAGTACTTC,CASSRGLAGVGEQYF
-,many,TRBJ2-5,TRBV19,TGTGCCAGTAAAGGGAGGACGTTAGAAGGAGAGACCCAGTACTTC,CASKGRTLEGETQYF
-,few,TRBJ1-1,TRBV3-1,TGTGCCAGCAGCCGGGCAGGCACTGAAGCTTTCTTT,CASSRAGTEAFF
-,many,TRBJ2-5,TRBV29-1,TGCAGCGTTGAAGTTAGGACAGAGCAAGAGACCCAGTACTTC,CSVEVRTEQETQYF
TRBD1,many,TRBJ2-7,TRBV6-1,TGTGCCAGCAGTGAAGCGTATGCAGGGGGCAAGTACGAGCAGTACTTC,CASSEAYAGGKYEQYF
-,-,TRBJ1-5,TRBV30,TGTGCCTGGAGTGCAGGGGATGGTCAGCCCCAGCATTTT,CAWSAGDGQPQHF
-,once,TRBJ2-5,TRBV28,TGTGCCAGCCATGACAGAAGACAAGAGACCCAGTACTTC,CASHDRRQETQYF
TRBD1,many,TRBJ1-2,TRBV20-1,TGCAGTGCTAGAGACAGGGGGCTTATCTATGGCTACACCTTC,CSARDRGLIYGYTF
-,-,TRBJ2-5,TRBV12-3/TRBV12-4,TGTGCCAGCAGTTTCTCTGAACGGGAGACCCAGTACTTC,CASSFSERETQYF
TRBD1,many,TRBJ1-1,TRBV28,TGTGCCAGCAGGCGAATCGGACAGGGTTGGGACCCTGAAGCTTTCTTT,CASRRIGQGWDPEAFF
-,-,TRBJ1-1,TRBV6-1,TGTGCCAGCAGTGAAATGGGACCGGGACACCGCATGAACACTGAAGCTTTCTTT,CASSEMGPGHRMNTEAFF
-,many,TRBJ1-5,TRBV6-5,TGTGCCAGCAGTTACTTCCGGGACGGGAACAATCAGCCCCAGCATTTT,CASSYFRDGNNQPQHF
-,-,TRBJ2-7,TRBV6-1,TGTGCCAGCAGTGAAGTAGGCCTGACACCTAGCTACGAGCAGTACTTC,CASSEVGLTPSYEQYF
-,many,TRBJ2-5,TRBV4-1,TGCGCCAGCAGCCAAGGGCCGTATTGGGAGACCCAGTACTTC,CASSQGPYWETQYF
TRBD1,many,TRBJ1-1,TRBV7-8,TGTGCCAGCAGCCTAGGACAGGGGGCGCGGGGCACTGAAGCTTCCTTT,CASSLGQGARGTEASF